This T cell receptor beta chain appears in the sequencing data of a study of T cell responses to AZD1222 COVID-19 vaccine. Study-level information: It was second doses at about 4 or about 12 weeks that were pooled. Regarding the study as a whole: Every sample of the repertoires postdated the peak T cell response. Increases in Spike-specific TCR breadth and depth were seen after two AZD1222 doses.

A remark on this clone: Antigen: not known. At one of its ends the junction is not consistent with the germline gene, which may arise from a read error.

Method: immunoSEQ multiplex PCR; TCRdb's copy keeps in-frame clones and lacks some. The repertoire includes about 110,000 clones, around 94% of them detected once, and 2.2% sits in the top ten. The CDR3 has 15 amino acids. CDR1 and CDR2 from the germline V gene are SEHNR and FQNEAQ (reference sequence). The receptor was derived from an adult in good health. This specimen consisted of peripheral blood, obtained on day 0 of AZD1222 vaccination. The rearrangement uses TRBV7-9 and TRBJ2-3; TRBD2 matches 13 bases. DNA of the CDR3: TGTGCCAGCAGCTGGACTAGCGGGGGAACAGATGCGCAGTATTTT. Encoded protein: CASSWTSGGTDAQYF.